The 2 T cell receptor beta chains presented below share a single source sample, sequenced in a study of post-analysis software for immune sequencing data. The antigens of these receptors remain unknown. cDNA libraries of TCR beta carried unique molecular identifiers. Each CDR3 protein is one row after TCRdb ran MiXCR on the PCR reads. In the table there are hundreds of thousands of distinct CDR3 sequences, approximately 50% of which are singletons. Study findings and constraints: In patients, TRBV5-6, TRBV5-1 and TRBV20-1 belonged to roughly 5 TRBV segments found more frequently than in controls.

The specimen sequenced was blood. The source of these receptors is a girl aged 10-17 years with multiple sclerosis.

In this sample, this clonotype turned up a few times. Here the CDR3 DNA reads TGTGCCAGCAGCTCCCACGCCATACAGGGAGTGCGGCGGAACGAGCAGTACTTC. Its protein product is CASSSHAIQGVRRNEQYF. The chain employs TRBV11-2 and TRBJ2-5; D may be TRBD1 (6 bases). With the DNA end fitting TRBJ2-7 better, the J assignment may be wrong. CDR3 length equals 18 residues. Germline-derived CDR1 and CDR2 are SGHAT and FQNNGV.

This chain links TRBV5-1 with TRBJ2-1, with a possible D match to TRBD1 (6 bases). Germline V gene data show CDR1 as SGHRS and CDR2 as YFSETQ. V lost 3 bases to trimming and J lost 0 bases, with 13 bases between them. This CDR3 is 16 amino acids long. The DNA for the CDR3 is TGCGCCAGCAGCTACCAGGGGCCAAGCTCCTACAATGAGCAGTTCTTC. This translates into CASSYQGPSSYNEQFF.